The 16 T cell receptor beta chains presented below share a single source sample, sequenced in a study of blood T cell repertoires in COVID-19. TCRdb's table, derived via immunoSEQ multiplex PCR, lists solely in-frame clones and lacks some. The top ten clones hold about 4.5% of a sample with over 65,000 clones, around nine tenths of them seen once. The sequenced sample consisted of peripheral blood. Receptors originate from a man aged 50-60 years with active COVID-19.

CDR3 sequence: CASTTGTSGSNEQFF. CDR3 bases: TGTGCCAGTACAACCGGGACTAGCGGGAGTAATGAGCAGTTCTTC. The gene calls are TRBV19 and TRBJ2-1, with 14 bases that match TRBD2. The length of the CDR3 is 15 residues. Germline CDR1 is LNHDA and CDR2 is SQIVND (reference sequence). With V trimmed by 7 bases and J by 7 bases, 6 bases remained unmatched.

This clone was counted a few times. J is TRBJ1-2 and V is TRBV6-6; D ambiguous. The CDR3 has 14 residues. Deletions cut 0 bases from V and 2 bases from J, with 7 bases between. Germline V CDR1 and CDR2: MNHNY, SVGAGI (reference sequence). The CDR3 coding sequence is TGTGCCAGCAGTTACTCGAGGGAGAACTATGGCTACACCTTC. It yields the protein CASSYSRENYGYTF.

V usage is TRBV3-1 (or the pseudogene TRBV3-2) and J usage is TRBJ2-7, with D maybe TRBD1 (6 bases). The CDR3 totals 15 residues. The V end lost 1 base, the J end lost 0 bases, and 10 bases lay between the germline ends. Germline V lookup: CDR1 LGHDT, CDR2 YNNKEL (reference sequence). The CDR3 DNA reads TGTGCCAGCAGCCAAGTGGCGGACAGCTCCTACGAGCAGTACTTC. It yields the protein CASSQVADSSYEQYF.

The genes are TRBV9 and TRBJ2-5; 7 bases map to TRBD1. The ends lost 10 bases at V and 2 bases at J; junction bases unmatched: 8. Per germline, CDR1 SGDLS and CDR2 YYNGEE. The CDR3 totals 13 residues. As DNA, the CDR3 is TGTGCCTCCTCAAGGACAGGTCAAGAGACCCAGTACTTC. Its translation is CASSRTGQETQYF.

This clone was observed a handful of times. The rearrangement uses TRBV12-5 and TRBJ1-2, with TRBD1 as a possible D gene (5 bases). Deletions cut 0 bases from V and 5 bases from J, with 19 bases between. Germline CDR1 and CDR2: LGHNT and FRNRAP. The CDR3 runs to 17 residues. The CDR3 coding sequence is TGTGCTAGTGGTTTGGTGGTCGTGCAGGGAAAGGAGTATGGCTACACCTTC. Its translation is CASGLVVVQGKEYGYTF.

The CDR3 loop reads CASSQASGGFQETQYF. The CDR3 DNA sequence: TGTGCCAGCAGCCAAGCGAGCGGGGGCTTTCAAGAGACCCAGTACTTC. This sequence joins TRBV4-2 and TRBJ2-5, with 8 positions matching TRBD2. Germline V gives CDR1 LGHNA, CDR2 YNFKEQ. The CDR3 consists of 16 residues. V shed 1 base, J shed 2 bases, and the junction held 6 bases outside the gene matches.

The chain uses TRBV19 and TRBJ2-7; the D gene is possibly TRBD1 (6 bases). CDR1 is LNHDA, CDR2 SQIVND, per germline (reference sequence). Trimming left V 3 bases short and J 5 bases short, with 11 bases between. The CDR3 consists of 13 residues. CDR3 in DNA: TGTGCCAGTAGTATCGGCAGGGGACACGAGCAGTACTTC. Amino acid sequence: CASSIGRGHEQYF.

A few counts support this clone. This chain's CDR3 is CASSSQGNGSPLHF. For the CDR3, the DNA is TGTGCCAGCAGCTCGCAGGGAAACGGTTCACCCCTCCACTTT. This rearrangement joins TRBV5-4 to TRBJ1-6; D possibly corresponds to TRBD1 (5 bases). The CDR3 runs 14 residues. Between the trimmed V and J ends, which lost 3 bases and 9 bases, there was a span of 13 bases. Germline V gives CDR1 SGHNT, CDR2 YYREEE (reference sequence). Based on the CDR3 plus reference TRBV5-4 and TRBJ1-6, the full variable domain is ETGVTQSPTHLIKTRGQQVTLRCSSQSGHNTVSWYQQALGQGPQFIFQYYREEENGRGNFPPRFSGLQFPNYSSELNVNALELDDSALYLCASSSQGNGSPLHFGNGTRLTVT.

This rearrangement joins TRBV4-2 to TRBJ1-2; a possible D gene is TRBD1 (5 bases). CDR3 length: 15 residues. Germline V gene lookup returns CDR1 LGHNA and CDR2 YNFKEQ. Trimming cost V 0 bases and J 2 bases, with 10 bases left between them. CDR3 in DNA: TGTGCCAGCAGCCAAGATAATGGGGCCAACTATGGCTACACCTTC. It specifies CASSQDNGANYGYTF.

CDR3 sequence reads: CASSEAFRDTQYF. DNA of the CDR3: TGTGCCAGCAGTGAAGCCTTTAGAGATACGCAGTATTTT. The chain couples TRBV6-1 to TRBJ2-3; D is unresolved. Germline V gives CDR1 MNHNS, CDR2 SASEGT. V dropped 0 bases and J dropped 5 bases, with 6 bases sitting between them. This CDR3 spans 13 amino acids.

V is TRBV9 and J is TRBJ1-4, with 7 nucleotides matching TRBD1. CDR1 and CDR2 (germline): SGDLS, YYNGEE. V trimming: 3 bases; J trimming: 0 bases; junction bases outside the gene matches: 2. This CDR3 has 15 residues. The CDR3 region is CASSAGQATNEKLFF. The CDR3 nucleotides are TGTGCCAGCAGCGCCGGACAGGCAACTAATGAAAAACTGTTTTTT.

For the CDR3, the DNA is TGTGCCAACCCCCCCCGGGACATCGTTCCCGACGAGCAGTACTTC. It translates to CANPPRDIVPDEQYF. The chain links TRBV3-1 (or the pseudogene TRBV3-2) to TRBJ2-7, with D possibly TRBD1 on 6 matching bases. Trimming shortened V by 10 bases and J by 5 bases, and 24 bases separated the two germline ends. CDR3 length equals 15 residues. Germline V lookup: CDR1 LGHDT, CDR2 YNNKEL (reference sequence).

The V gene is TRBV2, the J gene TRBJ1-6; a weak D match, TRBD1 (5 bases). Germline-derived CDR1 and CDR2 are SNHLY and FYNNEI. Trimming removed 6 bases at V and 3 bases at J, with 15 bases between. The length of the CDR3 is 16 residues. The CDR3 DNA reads TGTGCCAGCAGGCACAGGACTATCTTCTATAATTCACCCCTCCACTTT. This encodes CASRHRTIFYNSPLHF.

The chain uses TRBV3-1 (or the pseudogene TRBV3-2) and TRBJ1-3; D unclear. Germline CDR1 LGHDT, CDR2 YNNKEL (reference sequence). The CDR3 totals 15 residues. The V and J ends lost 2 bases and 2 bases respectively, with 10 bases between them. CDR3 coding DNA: TGTGCCAGCAGCCAACCCTCCCGGGCTGGAAACACCATATATTTT. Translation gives CASSQPSRAGNTIYF.

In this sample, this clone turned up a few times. The CDR3 loop reads CASSTGLSGNTIYF. The CDR3 DNA sequence: TGTGCCAGCAGCACCGGACTATCTGGAAACACCATATATTTT. The chain has TRBV7-9 and TRBJ1-3, with D unresolved. Per the germline V gene, CDR1 is SEHNR and CDR2 is FQNEAQ (reference sequence). With 5 bases removed from V and 1 base from J, the gap between germline ends came to 9 bases. The CDR3 runs 14 residues.

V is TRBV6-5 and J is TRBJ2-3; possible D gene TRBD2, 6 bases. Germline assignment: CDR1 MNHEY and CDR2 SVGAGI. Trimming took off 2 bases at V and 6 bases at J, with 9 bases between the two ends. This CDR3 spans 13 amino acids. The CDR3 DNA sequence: TGTGCCAGCAGTTACCGGGAGCATGATACGCAGTATTTT. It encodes CASSYREHDTQYF.